This T cell receptor (beta chain) was found in a study of cytomegalovirus exposure and HLA in healthy donors (dated by TCRdb to 2016 to 2017). Notes on the research overall: In an earlier analysis of roughly 500 of the donors, 250 to 300 Gb of sequence data and some 100 million unique TCR beta sequences from roughly 180 million T cells were reported. An early release covering around 630 HLA-typed donors comprised about 320 gigabases of sequencing data and around 80 million unique TCR sequences. Of the approximately 400 genotyped donors, over 65% fell in the genetic ancestry cluster associated with self-reported Caucasian donors. The aim of the study was to test whether cataloging public T cell receptors could identify signatures of past pathogen exposure. The T cell repertoires of 700 or so subjects were profiled by immunosequencing and related to cytomegalovirus serostatus. In addition to the first cohort of approximately 670 subjects, a separate validation cohort of approximately 120 different subjects was used. To predict cytomegalovirus infection status, the study combined high-throughput TCR immunosequencing, statistical association of individual TCRs with disease status, and machine learning. In a later analysis, previously published TCR beta repertoires from several hundred donors were re-analyzed and high-resolution HLA genotyping was added so that TCR occurrence patterns could be studied. Rather than using new phenotypic data, the later analysis identified candidate immune exposures from TCR beta sequences and from how often those sequences occurred across donors. An earlier analysis of a few hundred of the donors applied high-throughput TCR beta sequencing to assess whether each TCR beta V gene segment acted as functional or pseudogenic. Alongside the repertoire data, information on donor age, sex, ethnicity and CMV serostatus was compiled. Genome-wide SNP genotypes for about 60% of the 666 donors were used in a later genetic analysis, which treated that subset as a discovery cohort. All discovery cohort repertoires had been generated using a single sequencing platform. Class I and class II HLA loci were covered by the typing at four-digit resolution. Typing coverage differed by locus: A, B, C, DRB1 and DQB1 were typed in roughly 629-630 donors, DQA1 in about 500, DPA1 in 606, and DPB1 in approximately 450. Roughly five DR-DQ haplotypes were handled as single units for association and clustering, since linkage in the cohort was strong. On average, around 200,000 unique TCR beta nucleotide sequences were sequenced per donor among a few hundred genotyped donors of the cohort, with roughly 18% of those sequences being non-productive. What the authors observed across the whole study: The classifier was reported to diagnose cytomegalovirus status with high specificity and sensitivity in both the original cohort and the validation cohort. Specific HLA alleles were associated with around 18,000 TCR beta sequences at a false discovery rate of 0.05 in a later analysis. In an earlier analysis of fewer than 750 of the donors, most TCR beta V segments were observed in productive rearrangements about 87% or about 30% of the time, broadly matching IMGT annotations. A later analysis found that most CMV-associated TCR beta chains appeared HLA-restricted, with HLA associations seemingly driven largely by CMV exposure. In this cohort, only TCR beta chains were sequenced, and detectable features were limited by the absence of alpha or paired-chain data. A total of fewer than 200 TCR beta chains were listed by the study as associated with cytomegalovirus. The presence/absence analyses assumed that sequencing depth was roughly uniform across donors, and that assumption may not be true. The authors suggested that the approach could potentially be extended to other disease states and immunological phenotypes. A cluster of highly shared sequence variants was judged likely to be a technical artifact of the sequencing pipeline. A further reported finding was that TCR beta sequences accurately predicted the HLA-A and HLA-B alleles for most subjects in the first cohort. A later analysis found that TCR association rates varied across HLA loci, with DRB1 alleles showing the most associated TCRs and HLA-C alleles the fewest. In a later analysis, several top co-occurrence clusters were reported to appear linked to parvovirus B19, influenza, CMV and Epstein-Barr virus. Correlated functional status among segregating V segments might reflect linkage disequilibrium, but an unknown experimental factor could not be ruled out. Because the 87-base-pair reads could not distinguish some IMGT-functional V segments, including TRBV6-2 and TRBV6-3, those segments were excluded. Assigning TCR associations to individual alleles was difficult when HLA alleles, especially DR and DQ, strongly co-occurred. Compared with equally common non-associated chains, HLA-associated TCR beta chains in a later analysis were more clonally expanded and had lower generation probabilities. Across donors, most TCR sequences were observed very rarely, whereas some public TCRs were present in many individuals. V-gene and J-gene trimming of TCR beta chains was associated with a missense DCLRE1C variant in a later genetic analysis, and the association was replicated in an independent cohort. A later genetic analysis reported fewer N-insertions in productive TCRs among donors in an Asian-associated ancestry cluster than the approximately 670-donor mean. HLA typing was unavailable for some donors at each locus, so association tests used only the typed subset. Seventeen rarely observed V segments, including chromosome 9 orphons, were excluded from the earlier analysis of about 600 of the donors because counts were too low. For the cohort, immune exposure information was limited to CMV serostatus. A few of the identified cytomegalovirus-associated TCR beta chains were confirmed in vitro to be specific for cytomegalovirus antigens.

In total, roughly 710 healthy bone marrow donors made up the cohort. At the time of sampling, all cohort members were nominally healthy, though unrecorded immune exposures were likely present. The donor tested CMV seronegative, placing the donor among the 350 or so seronegative members of the cohort. A peripheral blood sample was provided by each donor, and peripheral blood mononuclear cells were used for TCR beta sequencing. Genomic DNA was extracted from the blood cell samples with the Qiagen DNeasy Blood Extraction Kit. The V end gives up 3 bases and the J end 2 bases, leaving 5 bases in the junction not matched to a gene. The CDR3 has 15 amino acids, counting the end cysteine and phenylalanine. Only the CDR3 portion is preserved as DNA: 45 bases, with reading frame beginning at the first base. According to the germline V gene (reference sequence), CDR1 reads SGHNT and CDR2 reads YYREEE. The library was obtained by the immunoSEQ multiplex PCR assay. The multiplex PCR relied on a mix of 60 forward primers for TCR Vbeta segments and 13 reverse primers for TCR Jbeta segments. Amplification of the CDR3 region of rearranged TCR beta genes was performed with a multiplex PCR assay on genomic DNA. The amplified TCR beta libraries were sequenced on the Illumina HiSeq System as 87-base-pair reads. As for the original processing: A later analysis tallied around 80 million unique TCR beta chains across the 640 or so repertoires, and around 12 million of those chains were shared by two or more donors. Raw reads were error-corrected and collapsed into unique sequences with a nearest-neighbor algorithm that merged closely related sequences to remove PCR and sequencing errors. Alignment of CDR3 sequences to IMGT reference sequences was used to assign V, D and J gene segments. For a sequence to be retained, a match of at least six nucleotides to both a V gene segment and a J gene segment was required. Rearrangements were classified as productive when the CDR3 lacked stop codons and remained in frame with V and J, and all other rearrangements were classified as non-productive. CDR3 was defined by IMGT convention, running from the second conserved V-encoded cysteine to the conserved J-encoded phenylalanine. The earlier analysis of 587 of the donors excluded sequences that lacked an unambiguous match to a single V gene segment. In an earlier analysis of several hundred of the donors, V segments were called functional above 56.7% productive rearrangements and were called segregating when the between-donor standard deviation exceeded 5%. A statistical classification framework was developed to diagnose cytomegalovirus status using the catalog of TCR beta chain sequences. V and J gene assignment, in a later analysis, came from comparing TCR nucleotide sequences with IMGT/GENE-DB human TR gene sequences. Using the TCRdist pipeline, a later analysis assigned CDR3 sequences along with most-parsimonious VDJ recombination scenarios. In a later analysis, every TCR beta chain was defined by the combination of its CDR3 amino acid sequence and its V-gene family, and reads without a unique V-gene family were dropped. In a later analysis, around 600 highly shared, low-generation-probability nucleotide sequences were removed to address suspected cross-contamination and a sequencing artifact. For each public chain, a later analysis derived a clonal expansion index from normalized ranks of inferred template counts within each repertoire. In a later analysis, generation probabilities were computed with a VDJ recombination model fitted to out-of-frame rearrangements, and the resulting probabilities were checked against IGoR. Hypergeometric tests were used in a later analysis to score TCR-TCR, TCR-HLA and TCR-CMV co-occurrence, with a repertoire-size bias correction applied to the TCR pairs. A later analysis estimated false discovery rates by permuting HLA or CMV assignments 20 times. In a later analysis, co-occurring TCRs were grouped using DBSCAN, and TCRdist sequence similarity was added for clustering within HLA-allele-positive subsets. Repertoires with fewer than 30,000 or more than 120,000 public chains, plus five repertoires with anomalous nucleotide sharing, were excluded from co-occurrence clustering. The source is immuneACCESS, and TCRdb retained only in-frame sequences with V and J called. Part of the clones is not carried over; for the studies checked, unresolved V genes explain less than half of this, and the remainder is unexplained. D and trimming come from the DNA, and the V and J calls and clone size come from that table. The table for this sample lists approximately 180,000 clones; around 80% of them were counted only once. The ten biggest clones cover around 0.99% of the sample.

Concerning this clone itself: What antigen it recognizes has not been identified. No base-level quality is on record; no much larger clone is a single base apart.

Sequenced input: PBMCs. This chain joins TRBV5-4 to TRBJ2-3; TRBD2 fits 8 bases in the junction. The source of this sequence is a woman between 40 and 50 years old in good health and CMV-seronegative. The nucleotides read TGTGCCAGCAGCTCGGGAGGGCGAAACACAGATACGCAGTATTTT. It is translated as CASSSGGRNTDTQYF. Where the CDR3 stops, the reference TRBV5-4 and TRBJ2-3 genes take over; the full variable domain is ETGVTQSPTHLIKTRGQQVTLRCSSQSGHNTVSWYQQALGQGPQFIFQYYREEENGRGNFPPRFSGLQFPNYSSELNVNALELDDSALYLCASSSGGRNTDTQYFGPGTRLTVL.